A single sample gave rise to the 23 T cell receptor beta chains below, sequenced in a study of regulatory T cells in long-lasting Graves disease. Indicated time point: persistent/refractory GD, antithyroid drugs over 5 years with positive TRAb. The TCR library was made from RNA that had been extracted from PBMCs in TRIzol. Building of the TCR beta libraries involved iRepertoire HTBI primers and Arm-PCR of CDR3 regions. TCRdb re-derived calls from the multiplex PCR reads in MiXCR, one entry per CDR3 protein. This sample has some 370,000 distinct CDR3 sequences, with around 20% found just once. The sequencing used peripheral blood mononuclear cells (PBMCs), collected when the disease was refractory, from a patient treated with antithyroid drugs. The origin of the receptors is a female donor with Graves disease.

This clonotype has more than one count but fewer than ten. The V gene is TRBV7-8, the J gene TRBJ1-5, with a weak D call TRBD1 (5 bases). Germline CDR1 SGHVS, CDR2 FQNEAQ. The CDR3 loop spans 14 amino acids. V was cut by 2 bases and J by 5 bases, with 10 bases left in between. CDR3 sequence reads: CASSLSSGDQPQHF. The CDR3, as DNA: TGTGCCAGCAGCTTATCATCGGGGGATCAGCCCCAGCATTTT.

In this sample, this clonotype turned up many times. The chain is built from TRBV2 and TRBJ2-1; D unclear. V lost 0 bases and J lost 7, with 19 bases in between. The CDR3 runs 17 residues. Per germline, CDR1 SNHLY and CDR2 FYNNEI. CDR3 coding DNA: TGTGCCAGCAGTGAAGCGCTTCTGGCCTATACGCCTAATGAGCAGTTCTTC. It translates to CASSEALLAYTPNEQFF.

At least ten counts were recorded for this clonotype. This sequence joins TRBV12-3 or TRBV12-4 and TRBJ1-6; unclear D gene. The CDR3 has 15 amino acids. The germline V and J ends were trimmed by 3 bases and 1 base, with 7 bases remaining between them. CDR3 region: CASSLAESYNSPLHF. Here the CDR3 DNA reads TGTGCCAGCAGTTTGGCCGAATCCTATAATTCACCCCTCCACTTT.

This clonotype was counted between two and nine times. The chain couples TRBV19 to TRBJ2-7, with no clear D. V shed 5 bases and J shed 1 base, with 12 bases lying between them. The CDR3 consists of 14 residues. Germline CDR1 reads LNHDA; CDR2 reads SQIVND (reference sequence). The CDR3 DNA sequence: TGTGCCAGTAGTCGTCTCGAACGATCCTACGAGCAGTACTTC. It yields the protein CASSRLERSYEQYF.

This clonotype has just one count. V gene TRBV24-1 combines with J gene TRBJ2-2, with a weak D call TRBD2 (5 bases). The germline V gene has CDR1 KGHDR and CDR2 SFDVKD. There are 13 residues in the CDR3. CDR3: CATSGSPAGELFF. The CDR3 DNA follows: TGTGCGACGTCGGGGAGTCCGGCCGGGGAGCTGTTTTTT.

This clonotype appeared a few times. V and J are TRBV30 and TRBJ2-5, with 8 nucleotides matching TRBD2. V shed 7 bases and J 2 bases; nucleotides not matched to a gene: 6. This CDR3 is 13 amino acids long. Germline V gene sequence: CDR1 GTSNPN, CDR2 SVGIG (reference sequence). In DNA, the CDR3 is TGTGCCTCTACGGGGGGGGGGCAAGAGACCCAGTACTTC. Residues: CASTGGGQETQYF. The full variable domain, its missing parts supplied by reference TRBV30 and TRBJ2-5, is SQTIHQWPATLVQPVGSPLSLECTVEGTSNPNLYWYRQAAGRGLQLLFYSVGIGQISSEVPQNLSASRPQDRQFILSSKKLLLSDSGFYLCASTGGGQETQYFGPGTRLLVL.

In this sample, this clonotype turned up many times. V is TRBV2 and J is TRBJ2-7, with D hard to call. The V gene lost 0 bases and the J gene lost 3 bases, with 15 bases spanning the gap. Germline CDR1 SNHLY, CDR2 FYNNEI. The length of the CDR3 is 16 residues. The CDR3 DNA sequence: TGTGCCAGCAGTGAAGCTGTGCAACGCGATGGCTACGAGCAGTACTTC. This codes for CASSEAVQRDGYEQYF.

Concerning this clonotype: A read error may explain this, as a much larger clone is one base away. The chain is built from TRBV19 and TRBJ1-1; D gene ambiguous. V was cut by 6 bases and J by 5 bases, with 10 bases left in between. Germline CDR1 reads LNHDA; CDR2 reads SQIVND (reference sequence). This CDR3 contains 12 residues. The CDR3 nucleotides read TGTGCCAGTAGCAACCCCCCGACTGAAGCTTTCTTT. Encoded protein: CASSNPPTEAFF.

This clonotype was observed many times. V usage is TRBV2 and J usage is TRBJ2-5; D possibly corresponds to TRBD1 (6 bases). This CDR3 is 14 amino acids long. V lost 4 bases and J lost 5, with 14 bases in between. Per germline, CDR1 SNHLY and CDR2 FYNNEI. The chain's CDR3 is CASSGTEPRETQYF. The CDR3 DNA reads as TGTGCCAGCAGTGGGACAGAGCCTCGGGAGACCCAGTACTTC.

Note on this clonotype: A much larger clone lies a single base off, so this may be a read error. As DNA, the CDR3 is TGTGCCTGGAGGGGACAGCCCCACGGCAACTATGGCTACACCTTC. Protein: CAWRGQPHGNYGYTF. This rearrangement joins TRBV30 to TRBJ1-2; TRBD1 matches 7 bases. V shed 3 bases and J 2 bases; nucleotides not matched to a gene: 9. The CDR3 length is 15 residues. Per the germline V gene, CDR1 is GTSNPN and CDR2 is SVGIG (reference sequence).

This clonotype was seen a handful of times. The rearrangement joins TRBV20-1 to TRBJ2-5; 7 bases line up with TRBD2. The CDR3 is made up of 14 amino acids. Germline V gives CDR1 DFQATT, CDR2 SNEGSKA (reference sequence). The junction had 10 bases not matched to a gene; V was cut back by 4 bases and J by 5 bases. The CDR3 spells CSAISLAVGETQYF. Written as DNA, the CDR3 is TGCAGTGCTATTTCGCTAGCGGTGGGCGAGACCCAGTACTTC.

This clonotype appeared many times. The chain has TRBV7-9 and TRBJ2-5; 7 bases align to TRBD1. CDR3 length: 13 residues. Germline lookup yields CDR1 SEHNR and CDR2 FQNEAQ (reference sequence). Trimming at V came to 5 bases and at J to 6 bases, leaving 6 bases not matched to a gene. The CDR3 loop is CASSPRQGQTQYF. DNA for the CDR3: TGTGCCAGCAGCCCTCGACAGGGACAGACCCAGTACTTC.

This clonotype appeared a few times. The genes are TRBV27 and TRBJ1-5; D not resolved. This CDR3 contains 15 residues. Germline V gives CDR1 MNHEY, CDR2 SMNVEV (reference sequence). The V end was cut by 6 bases, the J end by 6 bases, with 18 bases between. The CDR3 DNA is TGTGCCAGCAGCCCCGCGACAATGGCGGGTCAGCCCCAGCATTTT. Amino acid sequence: CASSPATMAGQPQHF.

This clonotype has a count of ten or more. The chain recombines TRBV2 with TRBJ2-5; perhaps TRBD1 as D (5 bases). This CDR3 has 12 amino acids. Trimming shortened V by 8 bases and J by 1 base, and 8 bases separated the two germline ends. Per the germline V gene, CDR1 is SNHLY and CDR2 is FYNNEI. The DNA for the CDR3 is TGTGCCAGCGCAGGGCTCCAAGAGACCCAGTACTTC. It is translated as CASAGLQETQYF.

This clonotype was seen a few times. The chain's CDR3 is CASSLGPGQPTSSYNSPLHF. For the CDR3, the DNA is TGTGCCAGCAGCTTAGGCCCGGGACAGCCAACAAGCTCCTATAATTCACCCCTCCACTTT. The chain employs TRBV7-9 and TRBJ1-6; 7 bases are a match to TRBD1. Germline-derived CDR1 and CDR2 are SEHNR and FQNEAQ (reference sequence). Trimming took 1 base from V and 0 from J; bases not matched to a gene: 12. The CDR3 loop spans 20 amino acids.

Points on this clonotype: This may come from a read error, since a much larger clone is one base off. The genes are TRBV6-1 and TRBJ1-2; 8 bases are a match to TRBD1. This CDR3 is 14 amino acids long. The germline gives CDR1 MNHNS, CDR2 SASEGT. The CDR3 here is CANSALDRGYGYTF. Written as DNA, the CDR3 is TGTGCCAACAGTGCCCTCGACAGGGGTTATGGCTACACCTTC.

This chain uses TRBV4-1 with TRBJ2-3; TRBD2 aligns across 7 bases. The CDR3 consists of 15 residues. Germline loops: CDR1 MGHRA, CDR2 YSYEKL. V trimming: 0 bases; J trimming: 5 bases; junction bases outside the gene matches: 5. Here the CDR3 DNA reads TGCGCCAGCAGCCAAGATCATGGGGGGGGAGATACGCAGTATTTT. It codes for CASSQDHGGGDTQYF.

This clonotype was counted ten times or more. Written as DNA, the CDR3 is TGTGCCAGCAGCCCGAGGGGACTAGCGGGACTAACTACCTACGAGCAGTACTTC. Translating it yields CASSPRGLAGLTTYEQYF. V gene TRBV7-2 combines with J gene TRBJ2-7; 13 bases match TRBD2. The ends lost 5 bases at V and 2 bases at J; junction bases unmatched: 12. CDR3 length: 18 residues. CDR1 and CDR2 (germline): SGHTA, FQGNSA.

This clonotype was picked up many times. The rearrangement joins TRBV6-9 to TRBJ1-2, with 9 bases identical to TRBD1. After removal of 3 bases from V and 4 bases from J, the junction contained 18 bases not matched to a gene. CDR3 length equals 19 residues. CDR1 MNHGY and CDR2 SVAAGI come from the germline V gene. The CDR3: CASSYPGQGPAPYSYGYTF. CDR3 bases: TGTGCCAGCAGTTACCCCGGACAGGGGCCCGCACCCTATAGCTATGGCTACACCTTC.

This clonotype was seen many times. The chain is built from TRBV27 and TRBJ1-2, with 9 bases identical to TRBD1. J gave up 2 bases and V 8 bases, and 6 bases lay outside the gene matches. Germline-derived CDR1 and CDR2 are MNHEY and SMNVEV (reference sequence). This CDR3 contains 14 residues. CDR3 DNA: TGTGCCAGCTCTCGTGACAGGGGGAACTATGGCTACACCTTC. It yields the protein CASSRDRGNYGYTF.

This clonotype turned up a few times. This chain connects TRBV4-1 to TRBJ1-4; D possibly corresponds to TRBD1 (5 bases). Per germline, CDR1 MGHRA and CDR2 YSYEKL. With 3 bases removed from V and 7 bases from J, the gap between germline ends came to 15 bases. The CDR3 is made up of 15 amino acids. CDR3 protein: CASSHTAGTGEKLFF. CDR3 sequence (DNA): TGCGCCAGCAGCCATACAGCGGGGACGGGTGAAAAACTGTTTTTT.

This clonotype was seen repeatedly, ten times or more. V usage is TRBV6-1 and J usage is TRBJ1-5; the D is unclear. The CDR3 is 17 residues long. The V and J ends lost 0 bases and 5 bases respectively, with 17 bases between them. The germline gives CDR1 MNHNS, CDR2 SASEGT. The CDR3 is CASSEAVTLEGYQPQHF. The DNA of the CDR3 is TGTGCCAGCAGTGAAGCGGTTACCCTGGAGGGTTATCAGCCCCAGCATTTT.

The CDR3 sequence: CASSLKGGGYTF. CDR3 coding DNA: TGTGCCAGCAGCTTGAAGGGCGGTGGCTACACCTTC. The genes are TRBV5-4 and TRBJ1-2, with D unclear. This CDR3 has 12 residues. Germline-derived CDR1 and CDR2 are SGHNT and YYREEE (reference sequence). Trimming took 1 base from V and 7 from J, leaving 8 bases between them. Full variable domain (outside the CDR3, taken from reference TRBV5-4 and TRBJ1-2): ETGVTQSPTHLIKTRGQQVTLRCSSQSGHNTVSWYQQALGQGPQFIFQYYREEENGRGNFPPRFSGLQFPNYSSELNVNALELDDSALYLCASSLKGGGYTFGSGTRLTVV.